These 20 T cell receptor beta chains originate from one sample sequenced in a study of post-analysis software for immune sequencing data. The antigens these receptors bind are not known. General observations from the study: About five TRBV segments occurring more often in patients than controls included TRBV5-6, TRBV5-1 and TRBV20-1.

Built from TCR beta cDNA, the libraries had unique molecular identifiers in them. A single record per CDR3 protein comes from TCRdb applying MiXCR to the PCR reads. The top ten clones hold 9.5% to 13% of a sample with about 460,000 distinct CDR3 sequences, over 35% of them seen once. Sequenced input: blood. The receptors here all came from a girl aged 5-17 years with multiple sclerosis.

The V call is TRBV28, the J call TRBJ1-2; D perhaps matches TRBD1 (5 bases). CDR1 and CDR2 from the germline V gene are MDHEN and SYDVKM. The CDR3 contains 16 residues. Deletions cut 5 bases from V and 3 bases from J, with 19 bases between. The CDR3 sequence is CASSIPTKTVYYGYTF. The CDR3 DNA is TGTGCCAGCAGTATACCAACAAAGACAGTTTACTATGGCTACACCTTC.

The V gene is TRBV10-3, the J gene TRBJ2-1; 8 nucleotides line up with TRBD2. Germline-derived CDR1 and CDR2 are ENHRY and SYGVKD. The CDR3 consists of 14 residues. The ends lost 2 bases at V and 12 bases at J; junction bases unmatched: 9. CDR3 sequence: CAISEGLASAGQFF. The CDR3 coding sequence is TGTGCCATCAGTGAGGGACTAGCCTCCGCTGGGCAGTTCTTC.

About this clonotype: A read error is likely, as this CDR3 ends without the conserved phenylalanine or tryptophan. The chain combines TRBV29-1 with TRBJ2-3; TRBD2 aligns across 8 bases. The germline gives CDR1 SQVTM, CDR2 ANQGSEA. CDR3 length equals 14 residues. V lost 0 bases to trimming and J lost 4 bases; unmatched junction nucleotides: 3. For the CDR3, the DNA is TGCAGCGTTGAAGATCGGGGGGGACCAGATACGCAGTATTTG. Protein product: CSVEDRGGPDTQYL.

V gene TRBV7-9 combines with J gene TRBJ1-3; D call uncertain. The CDR3 sequence is 15 residues long. The germline V gene has CDR1 SEHNR and CDR2 FQNEAQ (reference sequence). V gave up 1 base and J gave up 0 bases, with 7 bases separating them. The CDR3 coding sequence is TGTGCCAGCAGCTTAGGGAGCCCCTCTGGAAACACCATATATTTT. Translated: CASSLGSPSGNTIYF.

This clonotype has only a few counts. The CDR3 loop is CSARDGTGGEKLFF. The CDR3 DNA is TGCAGTGCTAGAGATGGGACAGGGGGCGAAAAACTGTTTTTT. The chain recombines TRBV20-1 with TRBJ1-4, with 12 positions matching TRBD1. Per the germline V gene, CDR1 is DFQATT and CDR2 is SNEGSKA (reference sequence). The V segment lost 0 bases and the J segment 8 bases; nucleotides outside the gene matches: 1. This CDR3 spans 14 amino acids.

In this sample, this clonotype turned up a few times. This chain joins TRBV6-5 and TRBJ2-2, with 12 bases lining up with TRBD2. Per the germline V gene, CDR1 is MNHEY and CDR2 is SVGAGI. The CDR3 contains 15 residues. Trimming cost V 7 bases and J 7 bases; bases outside gene matches: 7. The CDR3 DNA reads TGTGCCAGCACCCTAGCGGGAGGGAATATCGGGGAGCTGTTTTTT. Protein: CASTLAGGNIGELFF.

J is TRBJ1-4 and V is TRBV3-1; the D is unclear. This CDR3 has 13 residues. Germline V lookup: CDR1 LGHDT, CDR2 YNNKEL (reference sequence). The ends were cut back, 3 bases at V and 5 bases at J, with 7 bases in the middle. CDR3 sequence: CASSQSGNEKLFF. In nucleotides, the CDR3 is TGTGCCAGCAGCCAGAGTGGAAATGAAAAACTGTTTTTT.

This chain uses TRBV7-3 with TRBJ2-7; possibly TRBD2 for D (6 bases). The CDR3 runs to 13 residues. The V gene's germline CDR1 is SGHTA and CDR2 FQGTGA. V was cut by 4 bases and J by 3 bases, with 10 bases left in between. CDR3 residues: CASSSTGDYEQYF. CDR3 DNA sequence: TGTGCCAGCAGCTCCACGGGGGACTACGAGCAGTACTTC.

The chain is built from TRBV29-1 and TRBJ1-1; D is unclear. V shed 4 bases and J shed 4 bases, with 7 bases lying between them. The CDR3 covers 11 residues. Looked up from germline, CDR1 is SQVTM and CDR2 is ANQGSEA. The CDR3 DNA reads as TGCAGCGTTGGCGGTTCCACTGAAGCTTTCTTT. It codes for CSVGGSTEAFF.

This clonotype was recorded a few times. The V gene is TRBV28, the J gene TRBJ2-5; D gene ambiguous. The V and J ends lost 4 bases and 1 base respectively, with 4 bases between them. This CDR3 spans 12 amino acids. CDR1 MDHEN and CDR2 SYDVKM come from the germline V gene. The CDR3 loop is CASSSSQETQYF. CDR3 coding DNA: TGTGCCAGCAGTTCTAGCCAAGAGACCCAGTACTTC.

A few counts support this clonotype. This chain links TRBV6-5 with TRBJ2-3; D remains ambiguous. In germline, CDR1 is MNHEY, CDR2 SVGAGI. The V end lost 8 bases, the J end lost 6 bases, and 9 bases lay between the germline ends. This CDR3 comprises 11 residues. CDR3 residues: CASAARDTQYF. The CDR3 nucleotides are TGTGCCAGCGCGGCACGGGATACGCAGTATTTT.

This clonotype was seen more than once but under ten times. This chain joins TRBV20-1 and TRBJ2-4; TRBD1 matches 7 bases. The CDR3 contains 15 residues. Unmatched junction bases numbered 9, after V lost 3 bases and J lost 4 bases. Germline V CDR1 and CDR2: DFQATT, SNEGSKA (reference sequence). The CDR3 loop reads CSASNTGTAKNIQYF. DNA for the CDR3: TGCAGTGCTAGTAATACCGGGACAGCGAAAAACATTCAGTACTTC.

This clonotype was observed a handful of times. This sequence joins TRBV4-1 and TRBJ2-1; D gene ambiguous. Trimming cost V 4 bases and J 2 bases, with 12 bases left between them. Germline V gene sequence: CDR1 MGHRA, CDR2 YSYEKL. The CDR3 has 15 amino acids. This CDR3 reads CASSLDGIPYNEQFF. The CDR3 region has the DNA TGCGCCAGCAGCCTCGACGGTATCCCCTACAATGAGCAGTTCTTC.

This clonotype was found a few times. The chain links TRBV7-2 to TRBJ2-5, with 11 bases aligning to TRBD2. The CDR3 spans 20 residues. Germline trimming cut 0 bases from V and 0 bases from J; bases unmatched to any gene: 12. Germline CDR1 and CDR2: SGHTA and FQGNSA. DNA of the CDR3: TGTGCCAGCAGCTTAGCGCAGGATCTAGCGGGAGGCTGGTACCAAGAGACCCAGTACTTC. Its translation: CASSLAQDLAGGWYQETQYF.

V is TRBV6-1 and J is TRBJ2-4; D is possibly TRBD1 (5 bases). Germline V CDR1 and CDR2: MNHNS, SASEGT. V shed 3 bases and J shed 6 bases, with 15 bases lying between them. The CDR3 spans 15 residues. DNA of the CDR3: TGTGCCAGCAGTGATCCAGGGCCAAACGGAAACATTCAGTACTTC. It codes for CASSDPGPNGNIQYF.

The chain is built from TRBV7-2 and TRBJ1-6; possibly TRBD1 for D (5 bases). The CDR3 runs to 16 residues. Trimming took 5 bases from V and 4 from J, leaving 15 bases between them. Germline V gene data show CDR1 as SGHTA and CDR2 as FQGNSA. This CDR3 reads CASSGQGSVYNSPLHF. As DNA, the CDR3 is TGTGCCAGCAGCGGACAAGGATCGGTATATAATTCACCCCTCCACTTT.

The CDR3 is CSARSAVASYNEQYF. CDR3 coding DNA: TGCAGTGCTAGGTCTGCGGTGGCCTCCTACAATGAGCAGTACTTC. The chain employs TRBV20-1 and TRBJ2-1; D is unclear. Matching the DNA end better, TRBJ2-7 makes the J call doubtful. From germline, CDR1 is DFQATT and CDR2 SNEGSKA (reference sequence). CDR3 length equals 15 residues.

In the case of this clonotype: A read error is likely, as this CDR3 ends without the conserved phenylalanine or tryptophan. The chain links TRBV7-4 to TRBJ1-4, with unresolved D. Germline-derived CDR1 and CDR2 are SGHVT and SQSDAQ. Trimming left V 7 bases short and J 7 bases short, with 13 bases between. There are 13 residues in the CDR3. This CDR3 is CASISRLGEKLFI. The DNA of the CDR3 is TGTGCCAGCATCTCTAGGCTAGGTGAAAAACTGTTTATT.

This clonotype was counted only a few times. The rearrangement joins TRBV6-5 to TRBJ1-4, with D unclear. V shed 3 bases and J shed 7 bases, with 12 bases lying between them. The CDR3 loop spans 14 amino acids. The germline V gene has CDR1 MNHEY and CDR2 SVGAGI. The CDR3 DNA reads TGTGCCAGCAGTTATGGGCGGGTTCGTGAAAAACTGTTTTTT. Its protein product is CASSYGRVREKLFF.

V gene TRBV25-1 combines with J gene TRBJ1-1, with D unresolved. Germline values: CDR1 MGHDK, CDR2 SYGVNS. V lost 3 bases, J lost 1 base, and 6 bases lay in between. The CDR3 contains 13 residues. CDR3 coding DNA: TGTGCCAGCAGTGACAGAAAGAACACTGAAGCTTTCTTT. Protein: CASSDRKNTEAFF.